These 17 T cell receptor beta chains came from one sample sequenced in a study of T cell changes during pregnancy in multiple sclerosis (dated 2019 in TCRdb). Libraries were made using the immunoSEQ multiplex PCR assay. TCRdb re-hosts the immuneACCESS table, in-frame sequences only. Its copies lack some clones; in the studies checked, an unresolved V gene accounts for under half of them, and the cause for the rest is not known. For this sample the table gives about 60,000 clones, of which less than 95% were detected only once. Approximately 2.3% of the sample is in the top ten clones. The starting material was peripheral blood, obtained in the second trimester of pregnancy. The receptors were sampled from a female donor in good health, enrolled as a control in a pregnancy study.

This chain connects TRBV21-1 to TRBJ2-3; whether TRBD1, the table's D call, matches the DNA was not checked. TRBV21-1 is a recognized pseudogene. The CDR3 loop spans 14 amino acids. The CDR3 protein is CASSPWQQVDTQYF. The CDR3 region has the DNA TGTGCCAGCAGCCCATGGCAACAGGTGGATACGCAGTATTTT.

The chain carries TRBV29-1 and TRBJ2-2; TRBD1 agrees at 8 bases. In germline, CDR1 is SQVTM, CDR2 ANQGSEA. This CDR3 region has 18 residues. V shed 4 bases and J 2 bases; nucleotides not matched to a gene: 15. In nucleotides, the CDR3 is TGCAGCGTTGGTCCACTTAGGGCAGGGGGCACCAACACCGGGGAGCTGTTTTTT. Translated: CSVGPLRAGGTNTGELFF.

The rearrangement links TRBV6-1 to TRBJ2-3; D call uncertain. The germline V and J ends were trimmed by 4 bases and 2 bases, with 10 bases remaining between them. Germline CDR1 MNHNS, CDR2 SASEGT. This CDR3 is 14 amino acids long. CDR3 amino acids: CASSVGGNTDTQYF. As DNA, the CDR3 is TGTGCCAGCAGTGTTGGCGGAAACACAGATACGCAGTATTTT.

The chain has TRBV7-9 and TRBJ2-2; D is perhaps TRBD2 (7 bases). The germline CDR1 and CDR2 sequences are SEHNR and FQNEAQ (reference sequence). CDR3 length equals 16 residues. V dropped 3 bases and J dropped 7 bases, with 18 bases sitting between them. As DNA, the CDR3 is TGTGCCAGCAGCTTGCTCTCGGGGGGCCGAGACGGGGAGCTGTTTTTT. This translates into CASSLLSGGRDGELFF.

The chain recombines TRBV28 with TRBJ1-1; no clear D. The CDR3 consists of 13 residues. Looked up from germline, CDR1 is MDHEN and CDR2 is SYDVKM. V lost 8 bases and J 1 base, leaving 11 bases between the germline ends. The CDR3 reads CASGSRGNTEAFF. DNA of the CDR3: TGTGCCAGCGGATCTCGGGGGAACACTGAAGCTTTCTTT.

This chain joins TRBV30 and TRBJ2-1, with D perhaps matching TRBD2 (5 bases). The germline gives CDR1 GTSNPN, CDR2 SVGIG (reference sequence). The length of the CDR3 is 16 residues. V was clipped by 1 base and J by 2 bases, with 15 bases between them. The CDR3 sequence: CAWSGADQRTYNEQFF. The CDR3 coding sequence is TGTGCCTGGAGTGGGGCTGACCAGCGGACCTACAATGAGCAGTTCTTC.

The chain combines TRBV2 with TRBJ2-7; unclear D gene. The V end was cut by 11 bases, the J end by 0 bases, with 8 bases between. The CDR3 is 11 amino acids. The germline gives CDR1 SNHLY, CDR2 FYNNEI. In DNA form, the CDR3 reads TGTGCCGTCGCTACCTCCTACGAGCAGTACTTC. Translated, it gives CAVATSYEQYF. Full variable domain (outside the CDR3, taken from reference TRBV2 and TRBJ2-7): EPEVTQTPSHQVTQMGQEVILRCVPISNHLYFYWYRQILGQKVEFLVSFYNNEISEKSEIFDDQFSVERPDGSNFTLKIRSTKLEDSAMYFCAVATSYEQYFGPGTRLTVT.

There are a few counts of this clone. The DNA of the CDR3 is TGCGCCAGCTCCCCTGAGCGGGGAGGGTATGGCTACACCTTC. It translates to CASSPERGGYGYTF. The chain links TRBV5-1 to TRBJ1-2; D remains unclear. The germline gives CDR1 SGHRS, CDR2 YFSETQ. V lost 7 bases, J lost 5 bases, and 18 bases lay in between. The CDR3 covers 14 residues.

The chain carries TRBV29-1 and TRBJ1-4; 9 bases agree with TRBD1. J was trimmed by 12 bases and V by 4 bases; bases with no gene match: 6. The CDR3 sequence is 12 residues long. Germline CDR1 is SQVTM and CDR2 is ANQGSEA. CDR3 DNA sequence: TGCAGCGTTGGTAACAGGGGGCGAGAACTGTTTTTT. Translated: CSVGNRGRELFF.

The chain joins TRBV27 to TRBJ2-3; D gene ambiguous. Trimming pared 3 bases from V and 6 bases from J, leaving 13 bases between. The CDR3 covers 14 residues. Germline CDR1 reads MNHEY; CDR2 reads SMNVEV (reference sequence). The CDR3: CASSFSGESDTQYF. Written as DNA, the CDR3 is TGTGCCAGCAGTTTCTCTGGAGAATCCGATACGCAGTATTTT.

This chain uses TRBV27 with TRBJ2-5; the D gene is possibly TRBD1 (5 bases). The CDR3 is 14 amino acids. V lost 5 bases to trimming and J lost 0 bases, with 10 bases between them. Germline CDR1 and CDR2: MNHEY and SMNVEV (reference sequence). The CDR3 loop reads CASSAAGYQETQYF. CDR3 DNA: TGTGCCAGCAGTGCGGCAGGGTACCAAGAGACCCAGTACTTC.

The rearrangement uses TRBV9 and TRBJ2-5; 9 bases line up with TRBD2. V trimming: 6 bases; J trimming: 2 bases; junction bases outside the gene matches: 11. This CDR3 has 16 residues. Looked up from germline, CDR1 is SGDLS and CDR2 is YYNGEE. The DNA for the CDR3 is TGTGCCAGCACCAAAGCTAGCGGGGTGCCGCAAGAGACCCAGTACTTC. This codes for CASTKASGVPQETQYF.

The chain joins TRBV28 to TRBJ2-3; 8 bases agree with TRBD2. The CDR3 loop spans 15 amino acids. With 5 bases clipped from V and 5 bases from J, the junction kept 9 bases outside the gene matches. Germline loops: CDR1 MDHEN, CDR2 SYDVKM. CDR3 amino acids: CASSSGSELGDTQYF. In DNA, the CDR3 is TGTGCCAGCAGTAGCGGGAGTGAATTGGGAGATACGCAGTATTTT.

This chain joins TRBV7-9 and TRBJ2-2; 10 bases agree with TRBD1. Germline CDR1 SEHNR, CDR2 FQNEAQ (reference sequence). V shed 4 bases and J 6 bases; nucleotides not matched to a gene: 5. This CDR3 comprises 15 residues. The CDR3 region is CASSSRDRGPGELFF. Written as DNA, the CDR3 is TGTGCCAGCAGCTCGCGGGACAGGGGTCCCGGGGAGCTGTTTTTT.

The rearrangement joins TRBV7-6 to TRBJ1-5, with a possible D match to TRBD1 (5 bases). Germline CDR1 and CDR2: SGHVS and FNYEAQ. The CDR3 runs to 15 residues. Trimming took off 4 bases at V and 1 base at J, with 11 bases between the two ends. DNA of the CDR3: TGTGCCAGCAGCTCGACAGTGGACAGCAATCAGCCCCAGCATTTT. Amino acid sequence: CASSSTVDSNQPQHF.

This chain uses TRBV29-1 with TRBJ2-3, with a possible D match to TRBD2 (6 bases). Germline CDR1 is SQVTM and CDR2 is ANQGSEA. The CDR3 is 15 amino acids. V lost 5 bases and J 3 bases, leaving 18 bases between the germline ends. CDR3 in amino acids: CSVPSPAGRTDTQYF. CDR3 nucleotide sequence: TGCAGCGTTCCATCCCCGGCTGGGAGGACAGATACGCAGTATTTT.

V gene TRBV6-5 combines with J gene TRBJ2-1, with a possible D match to TRBD2 (6 bases). The CDR3 loop spans 15 amino acids. Trimming took off 7 bases at V and 6 bases at J, with 19 bases between the two ends. The germline V gene encodes CDR1 MNHEY and CDR2 SVGAGI. The CDR3 DNA reads TGTGCCAGCACGGCAGATCCGGGGGATACCAATGAGCAGTTCTTC. It yields the protein CASTADPGDTNEQFF.